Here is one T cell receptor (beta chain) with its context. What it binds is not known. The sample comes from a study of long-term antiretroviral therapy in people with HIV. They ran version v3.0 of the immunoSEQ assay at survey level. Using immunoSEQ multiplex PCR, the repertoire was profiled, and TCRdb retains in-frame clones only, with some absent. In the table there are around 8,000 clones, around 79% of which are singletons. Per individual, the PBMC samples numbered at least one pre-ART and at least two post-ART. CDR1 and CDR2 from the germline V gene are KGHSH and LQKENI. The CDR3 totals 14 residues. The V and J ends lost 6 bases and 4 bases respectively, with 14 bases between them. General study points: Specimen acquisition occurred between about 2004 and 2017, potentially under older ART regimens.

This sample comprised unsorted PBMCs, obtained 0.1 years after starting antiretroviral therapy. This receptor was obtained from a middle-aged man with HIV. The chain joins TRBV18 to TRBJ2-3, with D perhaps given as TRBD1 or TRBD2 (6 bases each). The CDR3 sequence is CASSPWGASDTQYF. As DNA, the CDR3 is TGTGCCAGCTCCCCCTGGGGGGCGTCAGATACGCAGTATTTT.